This TCR beta chain is from a study of PD-1 blockade in classical Hodgkin lymphoma. The CDR3 extends over 14 amino acids. CDR1 is MNHNY, CDR2 SVGAGI, per germline (reference sequence). Deletions cut 6 bases from V and 8 bases from J, with 19 bases between. Sequencing used immunoSEQ multiplex PCR; TCRdb keeps in-frame clones, though not all of them. The sample yields approximately 160,000 clones, about four fifths seen once. Study findings and constraints: A significant rise in TCR diversity by C4D1 was seen for CD4+ but not CD8+ cells.

This clone was counted once. What it recognizes is unknown. All trial patients relapsed after autologous stem cell transplantation. The chain joins TRBV6-6 to TRBJ1-2; D is possibly TRBD1 (6 bases). Sequenced material: peripheral blood mononuclear cells (PBMCs), taken before the second cycle of nivolumab. The clonotype originates from a human donor with classical Hodgkin lymphoma. The CDR3 DNA reads as TGTGCCAGCAGCAACCGACAGGTCAGGGGAGGCTACACCTTC. It is translated as CASSNRQVRGGYTF.